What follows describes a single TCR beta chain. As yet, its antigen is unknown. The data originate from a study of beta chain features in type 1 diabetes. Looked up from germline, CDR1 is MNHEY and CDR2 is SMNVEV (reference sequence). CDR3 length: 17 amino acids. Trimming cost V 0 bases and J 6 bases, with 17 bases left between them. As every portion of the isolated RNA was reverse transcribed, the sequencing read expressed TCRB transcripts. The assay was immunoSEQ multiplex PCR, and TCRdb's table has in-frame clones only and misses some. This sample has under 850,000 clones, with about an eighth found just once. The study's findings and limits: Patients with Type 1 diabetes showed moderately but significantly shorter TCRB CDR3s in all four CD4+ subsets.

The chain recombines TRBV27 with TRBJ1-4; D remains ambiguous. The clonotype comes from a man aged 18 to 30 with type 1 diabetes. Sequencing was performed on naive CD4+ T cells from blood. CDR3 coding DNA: TGTGCCAGCAGTTTATCTGCGACAAGTAGGTTGTATGAAAAACTGTTTTTT. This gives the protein CASSLSATSRLYEKLFF. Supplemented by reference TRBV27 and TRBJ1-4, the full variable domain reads EAQVTQNPRYLITVTGKKLTVTCSQNMNHEYMSWYRQDPGLGLRQIYYSMNVEVTDKGDVPEGYKVSRKEKRNFPLILESPSPNQTSLYFCASSLSATSRLYEKLFFGSGTQLSVL.